These T cell receptor beta chains were read from a single sample in a study of identical twins. One entry per CDR3 protein, called by TCRdb with MiXCR from the 5' RACE reads. This sample has around 550,000 distinct CDR3 sequences, with 13% to 15% found just once. The same data also contributed to another study, on yellow fever vaccine responses in identical twins.

The sequencing sample was made of CD4+ T cells sorted from blood. The receptors here all came from a woman between 18 and 29 years old in good health. The CDR3 runs from the conserved cysteine through the conserved F or W. The order of the fields is clone size, D gene, V gene, J gene, CDR3 DNA, CDR3 protein. The D gene is left open where the match is weak. Rows give clone size only sometimes, using once, few, many, or a class for an expanded clone.

few,-,TRBV11-2,TRBJ2-7,TGTGCCAGCAGCTTAGGAACTCGGGGACTGAGCTCCTACGAGCAGTACTTC,CASSLGTRGLSSYEQYF
-,-,TRBV20-1,TRBJ1-5,TGCAGTGCTAGAGATCTGGGTGTGTATCAGCCCCAGCATTTT,CSARDLGVYQPQHF
few,-,TRBV11-2,TRBJ2-4,TGTGCCAGCAGCAATCACCCGTTCGACAGTAAAAACATTCAGTACTTC,CASSNHPFDSKNIQYF
many,TRBD2,TRBV20-1,TRBJ2-7,TGCAGTGCTCCGGGACTAGCGGGAGAAGGCTCCTACGAGCAGTACTTC,CSAPGLAGEGSYEQYF
-,-,TRBV6-5,TRBJ2-5,TGTGCCAGCAGTTACCTAGCTTCAGAGACCCAGTACTTC,CASSYLASETQYF
few,-,TRBV27,TRBJ1-1,TGTGCCAGCTTGTCCGCAGGGCGGGGGAGCACTGAAGCTTTCTTT,CASLSAGRGSTEAFF
-,TRBD2,TRBV3-1,TRBJ2-1,TGTGCCAGCAGCCAACACGCTAGCGGGGGGCCCCGTGGAGGGGAGCAGTTCTTC,CASSQHASGGPRGGEQFF
-,TRBD2,TRBV4-1,TRBJ2-1,TGCGCCAGCAGCCAAGAAGGTAGGCTAGCGGGAACGAGCCCCTACAATGAGCAGTTCTTC,CASSQEGRLAGTSPYNEQFF
few,-,TRBV28,TRBJ1-2,TGTGCCAGCAGGTGGGGAGGGGACTATGGCTACACCTTC,CASRWGGDYGYTF
few,-,TRBV5-1,TRBJ2-6,TGCGCCAGCAACGTGGGGTACTCTGGGGCCAACGTCCTGACTTTC,CASNVGYSGANVLTF
few,-,TRBV9,TRBJ2-7,TGTGCCAGCAGCGTAGATGGGCAGTCTCACGAGCAGTACTTC,CASSVDGQSHEQYF
few,TRBD1,TRBV29-1,TRBJ2-1,TGCAGCGCCGGTGGGGGACAGGGGAACCATGAGCAGTTCTTC,CSAGGGQGNHEQFF
-,-,TRBV6-5,TRBJ2-1,TGTGCCAGCAGTTACTCTACCGGGACTCGATATAATGAGCAGTTCTTC,CASSYSTGTRYNEQFF
-,-,TRBV4-2,TRBJ2-6,TGTGCCAGCAGCCAAGAATCTGGGGCCAACGTCCTGACTTTC,CASSQESGANVLTF
few,-,TRBV21-1,TRBJ1-1,TGTGCCAGCAGCAAAGTTCCCCCGGTGGGTCTCACAACCGGGGACACTGAAGCTTTCTTT,CASSKVPPVGLTTGDTEAFF
many,TRBD1,TRBV12-3/TRBV12-4,TRBJ2-2,TGTGCCAGCAGTTTAGCAGACAGGGTGGTCGCCGGGGAGCTGTTTTTT,CASSLADRVVAGELFF
few,-,TRBV6-1,TRBJ1-1,TGTGCCAGCGACGAGGGCTCCGAAGCTTTCTTT,CASDEGSEAFF
-,-,TRBV18,TRBJ2-1,TGTGCCAGCTCACCACCGTGGAAGGGGGGCTACAATGAGCAGTTCTTC,CASSPPWKGGYNEQFF
-,-,TRBV24-1,TRBJ2-2,TGTGCCACCAGTGCGACAGGGAACACCGGGGAGCTGTTTTTT,CATSATGNTGELFF
-,TRBD1,TRBV5-6,TRBJ2-7,TGTGCCAGCAGCTCCCGGGACAGGGTCACCTACGAGCAGTACTTC,CASSSRDRVTYEQYF